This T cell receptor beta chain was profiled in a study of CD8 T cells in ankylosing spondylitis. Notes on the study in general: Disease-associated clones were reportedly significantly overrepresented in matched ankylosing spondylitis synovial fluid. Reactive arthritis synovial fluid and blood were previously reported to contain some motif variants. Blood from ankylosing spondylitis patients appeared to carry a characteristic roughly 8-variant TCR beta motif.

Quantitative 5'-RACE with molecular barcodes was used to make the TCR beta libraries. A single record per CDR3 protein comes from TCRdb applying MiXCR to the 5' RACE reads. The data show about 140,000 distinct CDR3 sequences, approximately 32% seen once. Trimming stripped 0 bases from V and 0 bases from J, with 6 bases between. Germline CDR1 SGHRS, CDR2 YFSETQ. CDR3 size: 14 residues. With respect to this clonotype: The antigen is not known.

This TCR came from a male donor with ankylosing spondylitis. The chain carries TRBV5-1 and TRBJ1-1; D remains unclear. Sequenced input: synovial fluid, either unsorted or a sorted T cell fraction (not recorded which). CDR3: CASSLGSVNTEAFF. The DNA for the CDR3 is TGCGCCAGCAGCTTGGGTTCAGTGAACACTGAAGCTTTCTTT. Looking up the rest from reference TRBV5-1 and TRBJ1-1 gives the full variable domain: KAGVTQTPRYLIKTRGQQVTLSCSPISGHRSVSWYQQTPGQGLQFLFEYFSETQRNKGNFPGRFSGRQFSNSRSEMNVSTLELGDSALYLCASSLGSVNTEAFFGQGTRLTVV.